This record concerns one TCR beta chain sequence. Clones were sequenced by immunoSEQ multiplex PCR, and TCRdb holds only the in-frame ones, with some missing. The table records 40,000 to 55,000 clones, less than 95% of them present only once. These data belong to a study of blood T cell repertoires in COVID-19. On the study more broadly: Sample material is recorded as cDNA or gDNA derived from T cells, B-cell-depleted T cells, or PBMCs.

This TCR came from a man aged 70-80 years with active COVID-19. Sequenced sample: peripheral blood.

DNA for the CDR3: TGCGCCAGCAGCCAAGGCGCGACTAGCGGGGGCGAGACCCAGTACTTC. Translating gives CASSQGATSGGETQYF. The chain has TRBV5-1 and TRBJ2-5, with 12 bases that match TRBD2. CDR1 is SGHRS and CDR2 is YFSETQ in the germline V gene. The J segment lost 5 bases and the V segment lost 4 bases, leaving 9 bases of the junction unmatched. The CDR3 is made up of 16 amino acids.